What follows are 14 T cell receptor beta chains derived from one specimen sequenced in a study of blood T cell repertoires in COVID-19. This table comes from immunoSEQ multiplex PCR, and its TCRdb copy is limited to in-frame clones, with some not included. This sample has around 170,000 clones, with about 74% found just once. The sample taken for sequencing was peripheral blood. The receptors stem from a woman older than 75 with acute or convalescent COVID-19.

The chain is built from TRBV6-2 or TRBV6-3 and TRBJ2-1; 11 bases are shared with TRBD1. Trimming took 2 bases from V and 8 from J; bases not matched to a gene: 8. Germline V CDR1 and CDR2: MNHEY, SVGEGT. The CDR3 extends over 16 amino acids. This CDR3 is CASSYGWGQGGDEQFF. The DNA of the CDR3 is TGTGCCAGCAGTTACGGTTGGGGACAGGGGGGCGATGAGCAGTTCTTC.

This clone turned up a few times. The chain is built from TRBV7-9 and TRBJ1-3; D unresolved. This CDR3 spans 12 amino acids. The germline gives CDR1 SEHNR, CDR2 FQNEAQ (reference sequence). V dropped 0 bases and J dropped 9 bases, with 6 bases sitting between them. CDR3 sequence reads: CASSLAGVTIYF. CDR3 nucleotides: TGTGCCAGCAGCTTAGCCGGGGTCACCATATATTTT.

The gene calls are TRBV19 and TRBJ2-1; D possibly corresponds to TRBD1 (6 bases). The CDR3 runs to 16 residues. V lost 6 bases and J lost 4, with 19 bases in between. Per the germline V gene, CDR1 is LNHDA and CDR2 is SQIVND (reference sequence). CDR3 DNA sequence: TGTGCCAGTAGGCCCGGGACAACCAACCTATACAATGAGCAGTTCTTC. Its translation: CASRPGTTNLYNEQFF.

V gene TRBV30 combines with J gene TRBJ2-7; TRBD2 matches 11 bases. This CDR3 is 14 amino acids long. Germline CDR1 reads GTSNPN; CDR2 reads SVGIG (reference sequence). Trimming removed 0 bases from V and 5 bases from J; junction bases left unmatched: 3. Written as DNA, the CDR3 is TGTGCCTGGAGTGTACTAGCGGGAGTCAACGAGCAGTACTTC. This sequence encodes CAWSVLAGVNEQYF.

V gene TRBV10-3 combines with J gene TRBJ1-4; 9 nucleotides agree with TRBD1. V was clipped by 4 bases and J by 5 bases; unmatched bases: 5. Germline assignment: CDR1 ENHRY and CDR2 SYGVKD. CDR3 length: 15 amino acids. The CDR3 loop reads CAISGSTGGNEKLFF. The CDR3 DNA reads TGTGCCATCAGTGGTTCTACAGGGGGCAATGAAAAACTGTTTTTT.

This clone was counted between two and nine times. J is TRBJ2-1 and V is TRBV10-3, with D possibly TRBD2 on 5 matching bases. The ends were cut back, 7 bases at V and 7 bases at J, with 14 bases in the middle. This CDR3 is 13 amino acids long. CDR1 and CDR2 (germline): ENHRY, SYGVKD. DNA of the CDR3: TGTGCCATCACCAGCGGAAGTGATAATGAGCAGTTCTTC. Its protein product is CAITSGSDNEQFF.

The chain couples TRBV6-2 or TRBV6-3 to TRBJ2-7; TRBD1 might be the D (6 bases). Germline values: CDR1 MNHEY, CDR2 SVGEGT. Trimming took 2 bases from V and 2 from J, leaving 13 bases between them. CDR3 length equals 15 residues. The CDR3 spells CASSYETGNAYEQYF. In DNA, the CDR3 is TGTGCCAGCAGTTACGAGACAGGAAACGCCTACGAGCAGTACTTC.

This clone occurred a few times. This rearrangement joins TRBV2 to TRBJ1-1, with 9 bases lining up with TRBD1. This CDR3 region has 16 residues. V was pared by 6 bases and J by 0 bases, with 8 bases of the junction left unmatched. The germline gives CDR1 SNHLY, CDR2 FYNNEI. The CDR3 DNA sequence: TGTGCCAGCAGACGACAGGGGGTTCTAATGAACACTGAAGCTTTCTTT. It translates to CASRRQGVLMNTEAFF.

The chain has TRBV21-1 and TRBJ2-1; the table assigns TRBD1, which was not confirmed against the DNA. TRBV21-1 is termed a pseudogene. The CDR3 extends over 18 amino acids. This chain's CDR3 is CASSKVPRGRGYYNEQFF. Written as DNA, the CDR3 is TGTGCCAGCAGCAAAGTTCCCCGCGGCAGGGGGTACTACAATGAGCAGTTCTTC.

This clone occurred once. DNA of the CDR3: TGTGCCAGCAGCCGGGCGGGAACCTACGAGCAGTACTTC. Encoded protein: CASSRAGTYEQYF. This chain joins TRBV4-2 and TRBJ2-7; weak D call: TRBD2 (6 bases). CDR1 is LGHNA, CDR2 YNFKEQ, per germline. With 4 bases removed from V and 2 bases from J, the gap between germline ends came to 9 bases. The CDR3 has 13 residues.

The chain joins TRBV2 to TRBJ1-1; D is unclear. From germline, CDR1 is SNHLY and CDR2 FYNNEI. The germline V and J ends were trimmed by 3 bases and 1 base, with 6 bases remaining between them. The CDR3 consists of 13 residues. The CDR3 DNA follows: TGTGCCAGCAGTGATGAGAGGAACACTGAAGCTTTCTTT. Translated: CASSDERNTEAFF.

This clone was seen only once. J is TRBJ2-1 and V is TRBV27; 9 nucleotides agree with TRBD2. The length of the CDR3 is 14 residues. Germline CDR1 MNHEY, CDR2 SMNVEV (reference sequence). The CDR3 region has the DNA TGTGCAAAGCGGCGGGAGGGATCCTACAATGAGCAGTTCTTC. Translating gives CAKRREGSYNEQFF.

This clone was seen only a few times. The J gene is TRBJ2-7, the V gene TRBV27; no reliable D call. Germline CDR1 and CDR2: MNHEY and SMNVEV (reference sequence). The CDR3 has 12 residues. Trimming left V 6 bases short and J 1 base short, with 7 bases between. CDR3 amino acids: CASSSPSYEQYF. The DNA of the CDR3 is TGTGCCAGCAGCTCCCCTTCCTACGAGCAGTACTTC.

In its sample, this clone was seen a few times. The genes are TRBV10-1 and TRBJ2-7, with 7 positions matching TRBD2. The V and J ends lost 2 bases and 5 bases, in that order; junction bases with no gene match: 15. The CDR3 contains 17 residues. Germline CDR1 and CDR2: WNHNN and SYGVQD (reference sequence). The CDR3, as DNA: TGCGCCAGCAGTGAGCGACGGACACCAAGCGGGAATCACGAGCAGTACTTC. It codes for CASSERRTPSGNHEQYF.